This T cell receptor beta chain comes out of a study of blood T cells in healthy people across ages. Per the germline V gene, CDR1 is SGDLS and CDR2 is YYNGEE. This CDR3 has 15 amino acids. Trimming pared 0 bases from V and 1 base from J, leaving 9 bases between. Whole-study findings and limits: Significant beta diversity loss was already apparent by age approximately 37, declining roughly linearly.

The authors ran a second PCR of about 7 to 11 cycles using a sample-barcoded 5' primer and a J-beta primer mix. MiXCR was run by TCRdb on the 5' RACE reads, yielding one entry per CDR3 protein. The sample has hundreds of thousands of distinct CDR3 sequences, 20% to 30% seen once; the top ten hold 8.5% to 9.5%. This clonotype came up a few times. As yet, its antigen is unknown. The same data also went into a second study, on T cells of mothers and their children.

This sequence was found in a boy between 5 and 17 years old in good health. Sequenced sample: blood. The chain recombines TRBV9 with TRBJ2-3; TRBD1 is a possible D gene (7 bases). For the CDR3, the DNA is TGTGCCAGCAGCGTAGGCAGGGGGGGCACAGATACGCAGTATTTT. Translation: CASSVGRGGTDTQYF.